What follows are 19 T cell receptor beta chains derived from one specimen sequenced in a study of T cells in Graves' hyperthyroidism and ophthalmopathy. Authors of the study amplified TCR beta CDR3 regions from RNA transcripts. The TCR CDR3 was amplified in a first-round RT-PCR using the HTBI primer set. TCRdb analysed the multiplex PCR reads with MiXCR anew, one entry per CDR3 protein. The sample gives roughly 380,000 distinct CDR3 sequences, approximately 15% of which show up once; more than 9.5% is in the top ten. The sample consisted of blood. All receptors come from a woman in her sixties or seventies with Graves' hyperthyroidism.

This clonotype was seen at least ten times. The chain links TRBV2 to TRBJ2-7; TRBD1 matches at 9 bases. After removal of 4 bases from V and 1 base from J, the junction contained 5 bases not matched to a gene. Per germline, CDR1 SNHLY and CDR2 FYNNEI. The CDR3 sequence is 15 residues long. The CDR3 sequence is CASSAGTGTSYEQYF. The CDR3 region has the DNA TGTGCCAGCAGTGCAGGGACAGGGACGTCCTACGAGCAGTACTTC.

The chain has TRBV24-1 and TRBJ2-2; tentative D call: TRBD2 (5 bases). The germline V and J ends were trimmed by 3 bases and 6 bases, with 16 bases remaining between them. Per the germline V gene, CDR1 is KGHDR and CDR2 is SFDVKD. The CDR3 loop spans 16 amino acids. CDR3 residues: CATSDPRSGGSGELFF. The CDR3 region has the DNA TGTGCCACCAGTGATCCCAGGAGCGGAGGCTCCGGGGAGCTGTTTTTT.

V gene TRBV5-6 combines with J gene TRBJ2-1; the match to TRBD2 covers 7 bases. Germline V gene sequence: CDR1 SGHDT, CDR2 YYEEEE. This CDR3 comprises 14 residues. J was trimmed by 3 bases and V by 4 bases; bases with no gene match: 4. CDR3 protein: CASSRGSLYNEQFF. The CDR3 nucleotides are TGTGCCAGCAGCCGCGGGAGTCTCTACAATGAGCAGTTCTTC.

This clonotype was counted ten times or more. The rearrangement joins TRBV5-1 to TRBJ2-7; possibly TRBD2 for D (6 bases). The CDR3 contains 13 residues. V was pared by 2 bases and J by 3 bases, with 9 bases between. Germline V gene sequence: CDR1 SGHRS, CDR2 YFSETQ. Written as DNA, the CDR3 is TGCGCCAGCAGCTTCCCGGGGGACTACGAGCAGTACTTC. It encodes CASSFPGDYEQYF.

This clonotype was counted ten times or more. V gene TRBV5-1 combines with J gene TRBJ2-3; TRBD2 aligns across 7 bases. V lost 6 bases and J lost 1; bases outside the gene matches: 8. Germline V CDR1 and CDR2: SGHRS, YFSETQ. CDR3 length: 15 amino acids. The CDR3 bases are TGCGCCAGCAAGAGGGCGGGAGCTGGCACAGATACGCAGTATTTT. It translates to CASKRAGAGTDTQYF. Supplemented by reference TRBV5-1 and TRBJ2-3, the full variable domain reads KAGVTQTPRYLIKTRGQQVTLSCSPISGHRSVSWYQQTPGQGLQFLFEYFSETQRNKGNFPGRFSGRQFSNSRSEMNVSTLELGDSALYLCASKRAGAGTDTQYFGPGTRLTVL.

Ten or more counts support this clonotype. V and J are TRBV2 and TRBJ2-5, with D hard to call. Germline V gene sequence: CDR1 SNHLY, CDR2 FYNNEI. Trimming cost V 5 bases and J 4 bases, with 14 bases left between them. The CDR3 length is 14 residues. CDR3 region: CASSTFFARETQYF. The DNA of the CDR3 is TGTGCCAGCAGTACCTTCTTTGCTCGAGAGACCCAGTACTTC. Combining the CDR3 with reference TRBV2 and TRBJ2-5 gives the whole variable domain EPEVTQTPSHQVTQMGQEVILRCVPISNHLYFYWYRQILGQKVEFLVSFYNNEISEKSEIFDDQFSVERPDGSNFTLKIRSTKLEDSAMYFCASSTFFARETQYFGPGTRLLVL.

This clonotype came up once. The V call is TRBV2, the J call TRBJ2-3; TRBD2 aligns across 14 bases. Germline V gene sequence: CDR1 SNHLY, CDR2 FYNNEI. The CDR3 extends over 15 amino acids. V dropped 7 bases and J dropped 4; count of bases not matched to a gene: 4. The CDR3 DNA reads as TGTGCCAGCATGGGGACTAGCGGGAGATCAGATACGCAGTATTTT. Translation: CASMGTSGRSDTQYF.

This clonotype was detected many times. The chain uses TRBV30 and TRBJ2-2; D ambiguous. The CDR3 sequence is 15 residues long. Trimming removed 4 bases at V and 3 bases at J, with 15 bases between. Germline V gives CDR1 GTSNPN, CDR2 SVGIG (reference sequence). The CDR3 DNA reads TGTGCCTGGACCGGCCGGTCATGGGACACCGGGGAGCTGTTTTTT. This gives the protein CAWTGRSWDTGELFF.

Concerning this clonotype itself: The junction and the germline gene differ at one end; a read error may be behind it. J is TRBJ2-4 and V is TRBV6-1; perhaps TRBD1 as D (7 bases). The V gene's germline CDR1 is MNHNS and CDR2 SASEGT. The CDR3 totals 13 residues. CDR3 region: CASSPQGGNIQYF. CDR3 sequence (DNA): TGCGCCAGCAGTCCCCAGGGGGGAAACATTCAGTACTTC.

This clonotype was detected a few times. This chain links TRBV12-3 or TRBV12-4 with TRBJ2-1; no clear D gene. Trimming stripped 7 bases from V and 8 bases from J, with 21 bases between. This CDR3 comprises 15 residues. CDR3 sequence (DNA): TGTGCCAGCACCCCGACCGAAGGCAGCGTCGATGAGCAGTTCTTC. It is translated as CASTPTEGSVDEQFF.

V gene TRBV6-1 combines with J gene TRBJ2-7; D is unresolved. Germline loops: CDR1 MNHNS, CDR2 SASEGT. Trimming left V 6 bases short and J 0 bases short, with 15 bases between. CDR3 length: 15 residues. CDR3 nucleotides: TGTGCCAGCAGGTTAGGAAAGGAGAGCTCCTACGAGCAGTACTTC. It codes for CASRLGKESSYEQYF.

This clonotype was seen at least ten times. The rearrangement links TRBV3-1 to TRBJ2-1; D is unresolved. Per germline, CDR1 LGHDT and CDR2 YNNKEL (reference sequence). CDR3 length: 12 residues. Deletions cut 2 bases from V and 9 bases from J, with 8 bases between. CDR3: CASSQNLGEQFF. Here the CDR3 DNA reads TGTGCCAGCAGCCAAAATTTGGGTGAGCAGTTCTTC.

Many counts were recorded for this clonotype. CDR3 amino acids: CASSFLSGTALRGYTF. CDR3 coding DNA: TGTGCCAGCAGTTTCCTCTCCGGGACAGCCCTTCGGGGCTACACCTTC. The chain joins TRBV12-3 or TRBV12-4 to TRBJ1-2; the match to TRBD1 covers 7 bases. The CDR3 extends over 16 amino acids. V was pared by 3 bases and J by 8 bases, with 15 bases of the junction left unmatched.

This clonotype was seen ten or more times. The chain couples TRBV11-2 to TRBJ2-1, with D perhaps matching TRBD2 (5 bases). The CDR3 is 14 residues long. Trimming cost V 3 bases and J 7 bases, with 13 bases left between them. Per the germline V gene, CDR1 is SGHAT and CDR2 is FQNNGV. The CDR3 region is CASSFLRRENEQFF. In nucleotides, the CDR3 is TGTGCCAGCAGCTTCCTCCGAAGGGAGAATGAGCAGTTCTTC.

In its sample, this clonotype was seen a few times. This sequence joins TRBV6-1 and TRBJ2-1; 11 nucleotides line up with TRBD2. The CDR3 consists of 15 residues. Germline CDR1 MNHNS, CDR2 SASEGT. J lost 5 bases, V lost 7 bases, and 7 bases had no gene match. CDR3 sequence: CASNLLAGVNNEQFF. The CDR3 DNA follows: TGTGCCAGCAACTTACTAGCGGGAGTCAACAATGAGCAGTTCTTC.

The chain combines TRBV15 with TRBJ2-1; D is unclear. The CDR3 consists of 14 residues. Trimming took off 1 base at V and 9 bases at J, with 13 bases between the two ends. In germline, CDR1 is LNHNV, CDR2 YYDKDF (reference sequence). The CDR3 spells CATSRGSSIGEQFF. Written as DNA, the CDR3 is TGTGCCACCAGCAGAGGGTCGTCGATTGGTGAGCAGTTCTTC.

The V and J genes are TRBV24-1 and TRBJ2-1; D gene unclear. Germline assignment: CDR1 KGHDR and CDR2 SFDVKD. V lost 4 bases to trimming and J lost 2 bases, with 11 bases between them. The CDR3 is made up of 15 amino acids. CDR3: CATSDPRLAYNEQFF. The CDR3 bases are TGTGCCACCAGTGACCCGCGCCTCGCCTACAATGAGCAGTTCTTC.

This clonotype was counted many times. The rearrangement links TRBV29-1 to TRBJ2-5; D unresolved. This CDR3 contains 11 residues. Germline-derived CDR1 and CDR2 are SQVTM and ANQGSEA. The germline V and J ends were trimmed by 8 bases and 1 base, with 8 bases remaining between them. The CDR3 nucleotides read TGCAGCTTCAGTCTCCAAGAGACCCAGTACTTC. This sequence encodes CSFSLQETQYF.

This clonotype was found many times. The V and J genes are TRBV3-1 and TRBJ2-3; no clear D. Germline CDR1 reads LGHDT; CDR2 reads YNNKEL (reference sequence). There are 15 residues in the CDR3. V was trimmed by 2 bases and J by 2 bases, leaving 11 bases between them. The CDR3 loop reads CASSQNLVNTDTQYF. Here the CDR3 DNA reads TGTGCCAGCAGCCAAAACTTAGTAAACACAGATACGCAGTATTTT.